These 32 T cell receptor beta chains originate from one sample sequenced in a study of immune evolution from preneoplasia to lung adenocarcinoma. Sequencing was performed with immunoSEQ multiplex PCR; in TCRdb, only in-frame clones are kept and a portion is missing. The sample includes 4,500 to 6,500 clones, around four fifths of them seen just once. Material for sequencing was FFPE minimally invasive lung adenocarcinoma tissue. These receptors came from a person aged 60-80 years with lung adenocarcinoma.

V and J are TRBV19 and TRBJ1-5; D may be TRBD1 (6 bases). This CDR3 has 17 amino acids. Germline assignment: CDR1 LNHDA and CDR2 SQIVND (reference sequence). Trimming took 5 bases from V and 3 from J, leaving 20 bases between them. CDR3 sequence (DNA): TGTGCCAGTAGTCTCATAACGGGACAACAAAACAATCAGCCCCAGCATTTT. Residues: CASSLITGQQNNQPQHF.

This chain links TRBV25-1 with TRBJ1-1; the D is unclear. V was clipped by 4 bases and J by 1 base, with 7 bases between them. This CDR3 has 13 amino acids. The germline gives CDR1 MGHDK, CDR2 SYGVNS. CDR3: CASSGQRNTEAFF. The CDR3 nucleotides read TGTGCCAGCAGTGGTCAAAGGAACACTGAAGCTTTCTTT.

The chain is built from TRBV4-1 and TRBJ2-7; the D gene is possibly TRBD2 (5 bases). The CDR3 length is 18 residues. Germline loops: CDR1 MGHRA, CDR2 YSYEKL. V was pared by 4 bases and J by 1 base, with 23 bases between. In DNA, the CDR3 is TGCGCCAGCAGCCGCGAGGGTAAATATGGCCAATCATCCTACGAGCAGTACTTC. It specifies CASSREGKYGQSSYEQYF.

J is TRBJ1-1 and V is TRBV23-1, with TRBD1 matching 9 bases. TRBV23-1 is designated an ORF whose function remains uncertain. The CDR3 loop spans 18 amino acids. The V segment lost 6 bases and the J segment 2 bases; nucleotides outside the gene matches: 16. In DNA form, the CDR3 reads TGCGCCAGCAGACTCCGCCAAGGGACAGGGAAAATCAACACTGAAGCTTTCTTT. Residues: CASRLRQGTGKINTEAFF.

This clone was observed a single time. DNA of the CDR3: TGTGCCAGCAGTGTCCCCCTAGCGGGTAGGGACGAGCAGTACTTC. Protein: CASSVPLAGRDEQYF. The chain joins TRBV2 to TRBJ2-7; 8 bases are a match to TRBD2. The CDR3 sequence is 15 residues long. Germline V CDR1 and CDR2: SNHLY, FYNNEI. Losses at the gene ends were 4 bases for V and 5 bases for J; bases not matched to a gene: 10.

The chain recombines TRBV12-5 with TRBJ2-1, with 10 nucleotides matching TRBD2. CDR1 and CDR2 from the germline V gene are LGHNT and FRNRAP. The CDR3 has 15 residues. Trimming took 7 bases from V and 4 from J; bases not matched to a gene: 7. The CDR3 bases are TGTGCTAGTGTTCCTGGACTAGCGGTTTACAATGAGCAGTTCTTC. Amino acids: CASVPGLAVYNEQFF.

The rearrangement links TRBV7-8 to TRBJ2-7; 8 bases are shared with TRBD1. The CDR3 length is 13 residues. The V segment lost 1 base and the J segment 10 bases; nucleotides outside the gene matches: 6. Germline CDR1 and CDR2: SGHVS and FQNEAQ. The CDR3 reads CASSLDIQGVQYF. CDR3 nucleotides: TGTGCCAGCAGCTTAGATATACAGGGGGTCCAGTACTTC. The full variable domain, completed using reference TRBV7-8 and TRBJ2-7, is GAGVSQSPRYKVAKRGQDVALRCDPISGHVSLFWYQQALGQGPEFLTYFQNEAQLDKSGLPSDRFFAERPEGSVSTLKIQRTQQEDSAVYLCASSLDIQGVQYFGPGTRLTVT.

CDR3 nucleotide sequence: TGTGCCTGGAGTGTGGAACTAGGGTCCTACAATGAGCAGTTCTTC. Translation gives CAWSVELGSYNEQFF. The rearrangement uses TRBV30 and TRBJ2-1; a weak D match, TRBD2 (5 bases). Germline CDR1 is GTSNPN and CDR2 is SVGIG (reference sequence). The CDR3 loop spans 15 amino acids. The V end lost 0 bases, the J end lost 1 base, and 10 bases lay between the germline ends.

This clone has a handful of counts. The CDR3 nucleotides read TGCAGTGCCCCGAGTGGGACCGAAGCTTTCTTT. It is translated as CSAPSGTEAFF. V usage is TRBV20-1 and J usage is TRBJ1-1; D is perhaps TRBD1 (5 bases). The CDR3 runs 11 residues. Germline V lookup: CDR1 DFQATT, CDR2 SNEGSKA (reference sequence). V lost 6 bases, J lost 8 bases, and 13 bases lay in between.

The chain recombines TRBV19 with TRBJ2-1; D is uncertain. The germline gives CDR1 LNHDA, CDR2 SQIVND (reference sequence). The CDR3 loop spans 15 amino acids. Trimming removed 5 bases at V and 5 bases at J, with 16 bases between. CDR3 loop: CASSRRSASHNEQFF. The DNA for the CDR3 is TGTGCCAGTAGTCGGCGGTCGGCGAGCCACAATGAGCAGTTCTTC.

The chain employs TRBV27 and TRBJ2-2, with D possibly matching TRBD1 (5 bases). V was trimmed by 3 bases and J by 0 bases, leaving 11 bases between them. This CDR3 is built from 16 residues. Germline-derived CDR1 and CDR2 are MNHEY and SMNVEV (reference sequence). The CDR3 nucleotides are TGTGCCAGCAGTTTCCGACAGACCGCGAACACCGGGGAGCTGTTTTTT. Residues: CASSFRQTANTGELFF.

Of note for this clone: The sample holds other DNA sequences that translate to the same CDR3. This rearrangement joins TRBV27 to TRBJ2-3, with unresolved D. The CDR3 is made up of 13 amino acids. The V and J ends lost 7 bases and 3 bases respectively, with 11 bases between them. Germline assignment: CDR1 MNHEY and CDR2 SMNVEV (reference sequence). In nucleotides, the CDR3 is TGTGCCAGCAAACCGACCTCTACAGATACGCAGTATTTT. Amino acid sequence: CASKPTSTDTQYF.

CDR3 in DNA: TGTGCCAGCACCCCCGGGACTCAGGGAGGATACGAGCAGTACTTC. Translated, it gives CASTPGTQGGYEQYF. The J gene is TRBJ2-7, the V gene TRBV9; D possibly corresponds to TRBD2 (6 bases). The germline V and J ends were trimmed by 6 bases and 4 bases, with 20 bases remaining between them. The germline V gene encodes CDR1 SGDLS and CDR2 YYNGEE. CDR3 length: 15 residues.

This clone has more than one count but fewer than ten. The chain carries TRBV7-8 and TRBJ2-3; 12 bases are a match to TRBD2. Germline values: CDR1 SGHVS, CDR2 FQNEAQ. The CDR3 runs to 16 residues. Germline trimming cut 5 bases from V and 4 bases from J; bases unmatched to any gene: 7. CDR3 residues: CASSTRLAGAADTQYF. Here the CDR3 DNA reads TGTGCCAGCAGCACCCGACTAGCGGGAGCAGCAGATACGCAGTATTTT. Combining the CDR3 with reference TRBV7-8 and TRBJ2-3 gives the whole variable domain GAGVSQSPRYKVAKRGQDVALRCDPISGHVSLFWYQQALGQGPEFLTYFQNEAQLDKSGLPSDRFFAERPEGSVSTLKIQRTQQEDSAVYLCASSTRLAGAADTQYFGPGTRLTVL.

This sequence joins TRBV6-1 and TRBJ2-7; TRBD2 aligns across 7 bases. The V gene end was trimmed by 1 base and the J gene end by 1 base; junction bases not matched to a gene: 4. CDR1 is MNHNS, CDR2 SASEGT, per germline. The CDR3 loop spans 15 amino acids. CDR3 protein: CASSEEGSGSYEQYF. CDR3 sequence (DNA): TGTGCCAGCAGTGAAGAAGGTAGCGGGTCCTACGAGCAGTACTTC.

The V gene is TRBV6-4, the J gene TRBJ2-7; the D is unclear. Trimming removed 6 bases from V and 0 bases from J, with 15 bases in between. Germline V lookup: CDR1 MRHNA, CDR2 SNTAGT. The CDR3 loop spans 15 amino acids. The CDR3 DNA reads as TGTGCCAGCAGCCCCCCGTCCCCAGGCTCCTACGAGCAGTACTTC. Amino acid sequence: CASSPPSPGSYEQYF.

This chain connects TRBV28 to TRBJ2-3, with 10 bases aligning to TRBD1. The length of the CDR3 is 16 residues. The V segment lost 3 bases and the J segment 5 bases; nucleotides outside the gene matches: 8. The germline CDR1 and CDR2 sequences are MDHEN and SYDVKM. CDR3 protein: CASSFMGQGTEDTQYF. DNA of the CDR3: TGTGCCAGCAGTTTTATGGGACAGGGGACGGAAGATACGCAGTATTTT. Combining the CDR3 with reference TRBV28 and TRBJ2-3 gives the whole variable domain DVKVTQSSRYLVKRTGEKVFLECVQDMDHENMFWYRQDPGLGLRLIYFSYDVKMKEKGDIPEGYSVSREKKERFSLILESASTNQTSMYLCASSFMGQGTEDTQYFGPGTRLTVL.

The chain uses TRBV27 and TRBJ1-1, with D possibly TRBD1 on 5 matching bases. Trimming took 0 bases from V and 1 from J, leaving 9 bases between them. The germline V gene has CDR1 MNHEY and CDR2 SMNVEV (reference sequence). There are 15 residues in the CDR3. CDR3 sequence reads: CASSLSGTGNTEAFF. The CDR3 DNA follows: TGTGCCAGCAGTTTATCGGGGACCGGGAACACTGAAGCTTTCTTT.

The chain combines TRBV7-9 with TRBJ2-1, with D unresolved. The CDR3 loop spans 14 amino acids. Trimming shortened V by 5 bases and J by 7 bases, and 15 bases separated the two germline ends. Looked up from germline, CDR1 is SEHNR and CDR2 is FQNEAQ (reference sequence). The CDR3 spells CASSNTEVRNEQFF. The CDR3 bases are TGTGCCAGCAGCAACACAGAAGTTCGGAATGAGCAGTTCTTC. Together with reference TRBV7-9 and TRBJ2-1, the CDR3 gives the full variable domain: DTGVSQNPRHKITKRGQNVTFRCDPISEHNRLYWYRQTLGQGPEFLTYFQNEAQLEKSRLLSDRFSAERPKGSFSTLEIQRTEQGDSAMYLCASSNTEVRNEQFFGPGTRLTVL.

The chain recombines TRBV4-1 with TRBJ2-7; TRBD2 agrees at 7 bases. The CDR3 has 18 residues. V dropped 2 bases and J dropped 4; count of bases not matched to a gene: 17. The V gene's germline CDR1 is MGHRA and CDR2 YSYEKL. CDR3 residues: CASSQLNFLGPGGYEQYF. The CDR3 DNA is TGCGCCAGCAGCCAACTTAACTTTCTGGGACCGGGAGGTTACGAGCAGTACTTC.

This sequence joins TRBV30 and TRBJ1-1; no reliable D call. Germline lookup yields CDR1 GTSNPN and CDR2 SVGIG (reference sequence). V lost 1 base and J lost 2, with 8 bases in between. This CDR3 is 13 amino acids long. CDR3 region: CAWSAQTNTEAFF. In DNA form, the CDR3 reads TGTGCCTGGAGTGCCCAGACAAACACTGAAGCTTTCTTT. Filled out from reference TRBV30 and TRBJ1-1, the complete variable domain reads SQTIHQWPATLVQPVGSPLSLECTVEGTSNPNLYWYRQAAGRGLQLLFYSVGIGQISSEVPQNLSASRPQDRQFILSSKKLLLSDSGFYLCAWSAQTNTEAFFGQGTRLTVV.

The genes are TRBV15 and TRBJ2-7; a weak D match, TRBD2 (6 bases). The V end was cut by 3 bases, the J end by 11 bases, with 14 bases between. The CDR3 spans 12 residues. CDR1 is LNHNV and CDR2 is YYDKDF in the germline V gene (reference sequence). The CDR3 DNA reads as TGTGCCACCAGCAGCGATGGGACTCCGGAGTACTTC. Amino acids: CATSSDGTPEYF.

This clone was seen a handful of times. The rearrangement uses TRBV25-1 and TRBJ1-2; 7 bases map to TRBD1. CDR3 length: 13 amino acids. Germline V lookup: CDR1 MGHDK, CDR2 SYGVNS. The V gene end was trimmed by 6 bases and the J gene end by 11 bases; junction bases not matched to a gene: 12. The CDR3 sequence is CASSSGTAAGYTF. The CDR3 region has the DNA TGTGCCAGCAGCTCCGGGACAGCCGCAGGATACACCTTC.

V and J are TRBV2 and TRBJ2-3; D unresolved. This CDR3 region has 13 residues. Trimming left V 7 bases short and J 3 bases short, with 11 bases between. Germline V gene sequence: CDR1 SNHLY, CDR2 FYNNEI. The CDR3 DNA is TGTGCCAGCAATAAGGAAGGAACAGATACGCAGTATTTT. Translated, it gives CASNKEGTDTQYF.

The chain recombines TRBV30 with TRBJ2-5; no clear D. Deletions cut 2 bases from V and 7 bases from J, with 14 bases between. Germline V CDR1 and CDR2: GTSNPN, SVGIG (reference sequence). The CDR3 totals 13 residues. The CDR3 spells CAWSTVLLGTQYF. The CDR3 bases are TGTGCCTGGAGTACTGTACTCCTCGGGACCCAGTACTTC.

This sequence joins TRBV6-1 and TRBJ1-4; TRBD1 agrees at 7 bases. The CDR3 is made up of 14 amino acids. The germline V gene encodes CDR1 MNHNS and CDR2 SASEGT. V lost 5 bases, J lost 8 bases, and 8 bases stayed unmatched. CDR3 residues: CASSPGTVGEKLFF. The CDR3 DNA reads as TGTGCCAGCAGTCCCGGGACAGTGGGAGAAAAACTGTTTTTT.

A word on this clone: The junction differs from germline at one of its ends, possibly a read error. The J gene is TRBJ2-1, the V gene TRBV11-2, with 9 bases matching TRBD2. The CDR3 loop spans 13 amino acids. Looked up from germline, CDR1 is SGHAT and CDR2 is FQNNGV. The CDR3 DNA sequence: TGTGCCAGCAGCTTATGGATAGCGGGAGTTCAGGTCTTC. Its protein product is CASSLWIAGVQVF.

Comments on this clone: The same CDR3 also results from other DNA sequences found in this sample. The V call is TRBV11-2, the J call TRBJ2-1; D unclear. CDR1 is SGHAT and CDR2 is FQNNGV in the germline V gene. This CDR3 is built from 11 residues. The ends were cut back, 5 bases at V and 5 bases at J, with 4 bases in the middle. CDR3 protein: CASSVHNEQFF. CDR3 DNA sequence: TGTGCCAGCAGCGTGCACAATGAGCAGTTCTTC.

The V gene is TRBV27, the J gene TRBJ2-5; 15 bases agree with TRBD2. Unmatched junction bases numbered 7, after V lost 4 bases and J lost 4 bases. The germline V gene has CDR1 MNHEY and CDR2 SMNVEV (reference sequence). The CDR3 is made up of 17 amino acids. The CDR3 protein is CASSYLGLAGGAETQYF. The CDR3 bases are TGTGCCAGCAGTTACCTGGGACTAGCGGGAGGAGCAGAGACCCAGTACTTC.

This clone was seen just once. This chain uses TRBV28 with TRBJ1-1; tentative D call: TRBD1 (6 bases). Trimming shortened V by 3 bases and J by 4 bases, and 12 bases separated the two germline ends. Looked up from germline, CDR1 is MDHEN and CDR2 is SYDVKM. CDR3 length: 14 residues. This CDR3 is CASSFPGQTTEAFF. Written as DNA, the CDR3 is TGTGCCAGCAGTTTTCCGGGACAAACCACTGAAGCTTTCTTT. Full variable domain (outside the CDR3, taken from reference TRBV28 and TRBJ1-1): DVKVTQSSRYLVKRTGEKVFLECVQDMDHENMFWYRQDPGLGLRLIYFSYDVKMKEKGDIPEGYSVSREKKERFSLILESASTNQTSMYLCASSFPGQTTEAFFGQGTRLTVV.

The CDR3 loop is CASSYRGTRGGYTF. The DNA of the CDR3 is TGTGCCAGCAGTTACAGGGGGACACGGGGTGGCTACACCTTC. The chain recombines TRBV6-5 with TRBJ1-2, with D tentatively TRBD1 (6 bases). Trimming took 2 bases from V and 7 from J, leaving 14 bases between them. Germline values: CDR1 MNHEY, CDR2 SVGAGI. This CDR3 has 14 amino acids.

The chain recombines TRBV7-9 with TRBJ2-7; D remains ambiguous. Trimming left V 4 bases short and J 0 bases short, with 7 bases between. The V gene's germline CDR1 is SEHNR and CDR2 FQNEAQ (reference sequence). The CDR3 covers 13 residues. The CDR3 protein is CASSSTHSYEQYF. The CDR3 DNA follows: TGTGCCAGCAGCTCGACCCACTCCTACGAGCAGTACTTC.